This TCR beta chain was retrieved from a study of CD8+ T cells in alopecia areata. Study background: It was approximately 6-10-week-old female C3H/HeJ mice that received skin from roughly 6-12-month-old C3H/HeJ graft donors with spontaneous alopecia. Overall study findings and caveats: Clonality exceeded that of normal scalp in lesional scalp, most notably in alopecia totalis/universalis.

The CDR3 covers 15 residues. Germline loops: CDR1 NNHNN, CDR2 SYGAGS (reference sequence). The V end was cut by 2 bases, the J end by 0 bases, with 8 bases between. Cell sorting was performed on pooled cutaneous lymph node cells with CD4, CD8alpha, NKG2D, NKG2ACE and other markers. In its sample, this clone was seen a few times. Its antigen is undetermined. Genes and germline come from the mouse. The read terminates 4 residues before the CDR3 end, so the remaining end is supplied by the germline J gene. RNA was extracted and reverse transcribed into cDNA as the sequencing template. TCRdb's copy holds only in-frame clones and misses some; the assay was immunoSEQ multiplex PCR. The repertoire consists of 200,000 to 300,000 clones, none detected only once.

The chain recombines TRBV13-2 with TRBJ2-2, with D uncertain. The sequenced material came from CD4+ T cells sorted from a lymph node. The origin of this receptor is a C3H/HeJ mouse with alopecia areata. As its MHC haplotype, the strain has H2-k. Partial CDR3 DNA: TGTGCCAGCGGTGAGAACACCGCAAACACCGGG. Encoded protein: CASGENTANTG. The whole CDR3 sequence reads CASGENTANTGQLYF.